The source of this TCR beta chain is a study of T-cell memory formation after mild COVID-19 (dated by TCRdb to 2020 to 2023). About the study as a whole: TCR sequence clusters from the two donors were found to be largely donor specific. Longitudinal TCRalpha and TCRbeta repertoire sequencing tracked T-cell clones expanding and contracting after mild COVID-19 in a couple of donors. The cohort comprised two young, previously healthy adult volunteers, one female and one male. What the study reported, not specific to this receptor: Contracting CD4+ clones appeared mostly in the CM and EM memory subsets, whereas CD8+ clones were enriched in EMRA. Clones contracting from day 15 to 85 had balanced CD4/CD8 phenotypes, while a second wave expanding from day 15 to 37 was biased towards CD4+. Only a couple of mild cases were covered by the study, and larger cohorts that include severe cases with pre-infection samples were considered necessary. SARS-CoV-2 specificity of the second-wave clones peaking on day 37 was not confirmed. The detection of some responding clones in pre-infection memory suggests that pre-existing cross-reactive memory T cells joined the SARS-CoV-2 response.

PBMCs were isolated by Ficoll-Paque density gradient centrifugation. Sequenced on an Illumina NovaSeq 6000. TCRalpha and TCRbeta cDNA libraries were constructed by 5'RACE with constant-segment primers, with sample barcodes and unique molecular identifiers being introduced. RNA was extracted from every sample with Trizol reagent. Amplification of the libraries took two PCR steps, and the second step added a second sample barcode plus Illumina TruSeq adapters. Sequencing of libraries was performed on an Illumina NovaSeq with 2 x 150 bp paired-end reads. The paper's processing steps were these. Demultiplexing of reads and collapsing into UMI-guided consensus sequences were performed with migec v1.2.7. Using mixcr v2.1.11, the UMI consensuses were aligned to TRA and TRB V and J templates and assembled into clonotypes. Expanded or contracted clonotypes were those called significant by both edgeR and NoisET, with noise models trained on biological replicates. edgeR calls used a false discovery rate-adjusted p below 0.01 and a log2 fold-change threshold of 1. As an exploratory analysis of dynamics, PCA with hierarchical clustering was applied to max-normalized trajectories of the 1000 most abundant clonotypes. Each responding clone was given a CD4 or CD8 phenotype based on the CD4+ and CD8+ repertoires, which had been sequenced separately. The public sequencing data were trimmed at Q25 with fastp and processed into clonotypes with MiXCR by TCRdb, which kept only in-frame beta chains. CDR3 protein duplicates are merged, each entry listing the most common genes and DNA. For this entry, the V and J calls and clone size follow TCRdb and not the study's own pipeline. The sample table holds roughly 350,000 distinct CDR3 sequences, of which around 28% were seen once. Roughly 12% of the sample is taken by the ten largest.

The CDR3 holds 13 amino acids from the cysteine to the phenylalanine. Just CDR3 DNA is preserved here, 39 bases in frame from base 1. V is pared back by 7 bases and J by 1 base, with 11 bases lying between the germline termini. CDR1 and CDR2 (MNHNS, SASEGT) derive from the germline V gene. With regard to this clonotype: Its target antigen remains unknown. One base away there is no much larger clone; base qualities are not given.

Sample: PBMCs or a T cell subset sorted from them (not recorded which). Recombination joined TRBV6-1 with TRBJ2-7; 5 matching bases give a weak D call of TRBD2. This receptor was identified in an adult woman who had mild COVID-19 (a few samples of this study predate the infection). The sample titles of this study are shuffled in the database, so cell type and time point are left out; the donor was told from shared clones. The CDR3 region reads CASTPAESYEQYF. The DNA sequence follows: TGTGCCAGCACCCCAGCGGAGTCCTACGAGCAGTACTTC.